Following are 28 T cell receptor beta chains from one sample sequenced in a study of T cell responses to AZD1222 COVID-19 vaccine. Produced via immunoSEQ multiplex PCR; TCRdb's table is partial and in-frame only. The table records around 100,000 clones, more than 70% of them present only once. Sequences were derived from peripheral blood, sampled on day 0 of AZD1222 vaccination. All receptors derive from an adult in good health.

The rearrangement joins TRBV6-5 to TRBJ1-5; 10 bases match TRBD1. Trimming removed 6 bases from V and 7 bases from J; junction bases left unmatched: 6. The CDR3 is 14 residues long. The V gene's germline CDR1 is MNHEY and CDR2 SVGAGI. The CDR3 bases are TGTGCCAGCAGCCGGGACAGGGGAGGCCAGCCCCAGCATTTT. Its translation is CASSRDRGGQPQHF.

The V and J genes are TRBV11-3 and TRBJ2-1, with D possibly being TRBD1 or TRBD2 (5 bases each). CDR1 is SGHNT and CDR2 is YENEEA in the germline V gene. V was shortened by 8 bases and J by 2 bases, with 16 bases between the two germline ends. This CDR3 is built from 15 residues. The CDR3 nucleotides read TGTGCCAGCTCATACGGGACCTCCCCCTACAATGAGCAGTTCTTC. The encoded protein is CASSYGTSPYNEQFF.

The chain combines TRBV4-2 with TRBJ2-3; no clear D. CDR1 LGHNA and CDR2 YNFKEQ come from the germline V gene. The CDR3 loop spans 16 amino acids. The V end lost 0 bases, the J end lost 2 bases, and 12 bases lay between the germline ends. This CDR3 is CASSQDIDTSTDTQYF. The CDR3 nucleotides are TGTGCCAGCAGCCAAGATATCGATACGTCCACAGATACGCAGTATTTT.

The CDR3 bases are TGTGCCAGCAGTGACGGTGAAGCTTTCTTT. Encoded protein: CASSDGEAFF. The V call is TRBV6-1, the J call TRBJ1-1; D is undetermined. The V gene's germline CDR1 is MNHNS and CDR2 SASEGT. V was pared by 3 bases and J by 7 bases, with 3 bases between. The CDR3 loop spans 10 amino acids.

This sequence joins TRBV9 and TRBJ2-3, with a possible D match to TRBD1 (7 bases). V lost 0 bases, J lost 1 base, and 15 bases lay in between. CDR3 length equals 17 residues. CDR1 and CDR2 (germline): SGDLS, YYNGEE. CDR3 protein: CASSVGGGRGGTDTQYF. CDR3 DNA: TGTGCCAGCAGCGTAGGTGGGGGCAGGGGGGGCACAGATACGCAGTATTTT.

The rearrangement uses TRBV4-3 and TRBJ1-1; D gene unclear. CDR1 and CDR2 from the germline V gene are LGHNA and YSLEER. V dropped 0 bases and J dropped 7 bases, with 15 bases sitting between them. This CDR3 contains 15 residues. The CDR3 nucleotides read TGCGCCAGCAGCCAAGATCTTTCAGGCGGTATTGAAGCTTTCTTT. Amino acids: CASSQDLSGGIEAFF.

This chain connects TRBV7-8 to TRBJ2-7, with 8 bases that match TRBD1. CDR1 is SGHVS and CDR2 is FQNEAQ in the germline V gene. The CDR3 is 14 amino acids. V gave up 8 bases and J gave up 2 bases; unmatched junction bases: 8. The CDR3 protein is CASGPGTGAYEQYF. CDR3 nucleotide sequence: TGTGCCAGCGGACCCGGGACAGGAGCCTACGAGCAGTACTTC.

V and J are TRBV11-3 and TRBJ2-3; D uncertain. The CDR3 sequence is 14 residues long. Trimming removed 0 bases at V and 3 bases at J, with 7 bases between. Germline lookup yields CDR1 SGHNT and CDR2 YENEEA. The CDR3 nucleotides are TGTGCCAGCAGCTTAGATCCCTCGACAGATACGCAGTATTTT. Translation gives CASSLDPSTDTQYF.

The chain carries TRBV7-8 and TRBJ1-3, with D unresolved. The CDR3 runs to 12 residues. Trimming left V 4 bases short and J 7 bases short, with 8 bases between. Germline V gene data show CDR1 as SGHVS and CDR2 as FQNEAQ. The CDR3 nucleotides read TGTGCCAGCAGCTCCGGAGGGAACACCATATATTTT. Its translation: CASSSGGNTIYF.

The chain has TRBV4-2 and TRBJ1-2; TRBD1 agrees at 12 bases. Germline V gives CDR1 LGHNA, CDR2 YNFKEQ. The junction had 12 bases not matched to a gene; V was cut back by 4 bases and J by 3 bases. The CDR3 contains 18 residues. The CDR3 here is CASSPPIPGQGAYYGYTF. The CDR3 region has the DNA TGTGCCAGCAGCCCCCCCATACCGGGACAGGGGGCGTACTATGGCTACACCTTC.

A note on this clone: At the DNA level, this CDR3 is encoded by other sequences in the same sample as well. J is TRBJ1-3 and V is TRBV3-1 (or the pseudogene TRBV3-2), with a tentative D call TRBD1 (5 bases). The germline V and J ends were trimmed by 1 base and 2 bases, with 12 bases remaining between them. The germline CDR1 and CDR2 sequences are LGHDT and YNNKEL (reference sequence). The CDR3 length is 16 residues. The CDR3 bases are TGTGCCAGCAGCCAAGTTCAAGGGGCGCCTGGAAACACCATATATTTT. Encoded protein: CASSQVQGAPGNTIYF.

The chain joins TRBV19 to TRBJ1-5, with 9 bases that match TRBD1. The CDR3 consists of 15 residues. Germline trimming cut 6 bases from V and 6 bases from J; bases unmatched to any gene: 9. The germline CDR1 and CDR2 sequences are LNHDA and SQIVND (reference sequence). The CDR3 is CASSYRDRDVQPQHF. The CDR3 nucleotides read TGTGCCAGTAGCTACCGGGACAGGGATGTTCAGCCCCAGCATTTT.

The V gene is TRBV19, the J gene TRBJ2-3; 7 positions agree with TRBD1. V trimming: 1 base; J trimming: 2 bases; junction bases outside the gene matches: 12. CDR1 is LNHDA, CDR2 SQIVND, per germline (reference sequence). The CDR3 extends over 18 amino acids. CDR3 in DNA: TGTGCCAGTAGTATAGGTCGGAAGGGACAGACTTACACAGATACGCAGTATTTT. It encodes CASSIGRKGQTYTDTQYF.

The chain joins TRBV4-1 to TRBJ1-3; no definite D call. V dropped 0 bases and J dropped 1 base, with 4 bases sitting between them. This CDR3 is built from 14 residues. The germline CDR1 and CDR2 sequences are MGHRA and YSYEKL. CDR3 protein: CASSQDHSGNTIYF. As DNA, the CDR3 is TGCGCCAGCAGCCAAGATCATTCTGGAAACACCATATATTTT.

In this sample, this clone turned up once. The J gene is TRBJ1-3, the V gene TRBV12-5, with D unresolved. The ends were cut back, 6 bases at V and 3 bases at J, with 9 bases in the middle. This CDR3 region has 13 residues. CDR1 is LGHNT and CDR2 is FRNRAP in the germline V gene. The CDR3 coding sequence is TGTGCTAGTGGCCTCCTACATGGAAACACCATATATTTT. Protein: CASGLLHGNTIYF. The full variable domain, rest sourced from reference TRBV12-5 and TRBJ1-3, is DARVTQTPRHKVTEMGQEVTMRCQPILGHNTVFWYRQTMMQGLELLAYFRNRAPLDDSGMPKDRFSAEMPDATLATLKIQPSEPRDSAVYFCASGLLHGNTIYFGEGSWLTVV.

This clone was detected a few times. The chain recombines TRBV27 with TRBJ1-4; 10 nucleotides line up with TRBD1. The germline V gene has CDR1 MNHEY and CDR2 SMNVEV (reference sequence). V shed 4 bases and J 8 bases; nucleotides not matched to a gene: 7. The CDR3 is 15 amino acids. The CDR3 DNA sequence: TGTGCCAGCAGTTATTGGGACAGGGGTCGGGAAAAACTGTTTTTT. As protein: CASSYWDRGREKLFF.

A word on this clone: This sample includes further DNA sequences coding for the same CDR3. The rearrangement joins TRBV27 to TRBJ1-5; perhaps TRBD1 as D (5 bases). Germline CDR1 is MNHEY and CDR2 is SMNVEV (reference sequence). V lost 2 bases to trimming and J lost 2 bases, with 7 bases between them. CDR3 length equals 14 residues. CDR3 nucleotides: TGTGCCAGCAGTTTACAGGGCGGCAATCAGCCCCAGCATTTT. It is translated as CASSLQGGNQPQHF.

The chain recombines TRBV5-1 with TRBJ1-4; D perhaps matches TRBD1 (5 bases). Germline V lookup: CDR1 SGHRS, CDR2 YFSETQ. The CDR3 runs 15 residues. Trimming took off 4 bases at V and 2 bases at J, with 12 bases between the two ends. DNA for the CDR3: TGCGCCAGCAGCCCGTCGGGACGGACTAATGAAAAACTGTTTTTT. Amino acid sequence: CASSPSGRTNEKLFF.

This chain joins TRBV14 and TRBJ2-1; no firm D call. The CDR3 runs to 14 residues. V was shortened by 0 bases and J by 7 bases, with 10 bases between the two germline ends. Looked up from germline, CDR1 is SGHDN and CDR2 is FVKESK. The DNA for the CDR3 is TGTGCCAGCAGCCAAGATTGGGCCGCAAATGAGCAGTTCTTC. Translated: CASSQDWAANEQFF.

This chain joins TRBV18 and TRBJ2-3; 12 positions match TRBD2. The V segment lost 3 bases and the J segment 0 bases; nucleotides outside the gene matches: 7. This CDR3 has 18 amino acids. Germline CDR1 is KGHSH and CDR2 is LQKENI. In DNA form, the CDR3 reads TGTGCCAGCTCACCGGGACTAGCGGGTCACACTAGCACAGATACGCAGTATTTT. Its translation: CASSPGLAGHTSTDTQYF.

The J gene is TRBJ1-2, the V gene TRBV4-1, with 8 bases identical to TRBD1. This CDR3 is built from 15 residues. Germline assignment: CDR1 MGHRA and CDR2 YSYEKL. With 4 bases clipped from V and 7 bases from J, the junction kept 11 bases outside the gene matches. The CDR3: CASSRERQGRSGYTF. CDR3 nucleotide sequence: TGCGCCAGCAGCCGAGAAAGACAGGGGCGAAGTGGCTACACCTTC.

The chain links TRBV18 to TRBJ1-1; D unresolved. The V end was cut by 3 bases, the J end by 1 base, with 12 bases between. Germline V CDR1 and CDR2: KGHSH, LQKENI. The CDR3 covers 15 residues. The CDR3 spells CASSPGKETNTEAFF. CDR3 in DNA: TGTGCCAGCTCACCGGGTAAAGAGACGAACACTGAAGCTTTCTTT. Variable domain in full (rest from reference TRBV18 and TRBJ1-1): NAGVMQNPRHLVRRRGQEARLRCSPMKGHSHVYWYRQLPEEGLKFMVYLQKENIIDESGMPKERFSAEFPKEGPSILRIQQVVRGDSAAYFCASSPGKETNTEAFFGQGTRLTVV.

V gene TRBV4-3 combines with J gene TRBJ1-4, with D maybe TRBD1 (5 bases). V dropped 4 bases and J dropped 4 bases, with 13 bases sitting between them. Germline V gene sequence: CDR1 LGHNA, CDR2 YSLEER. The CDR3 runs to 15 residues. The CDR3, as DNA: TGCGCCAGCAGCCGAGGGGAGGGAATTAATGAAAAACTGTTTTTT. It is translated as CASSRGEGINEKLFF.

The chain links TRBV9 to TRBJ2-3, with D possibly TRBD2 on 5 matching bases. Trimming took 0 bases from V and 3 from J, leaving 5 bases between them. Per germline, CDR1 SGDLS and CDR2 YYNGEE. This CDR3 contains 13 residues. This CDR3 is CASSVAGTDTQYF. The CDR3 DNA reads as TGTGCCAGCAGCGTAGCGGGGACAGATACGCAGTATTTT.

This chain uses TRBV3-1 (or the pseudogene TRBV3-2) with TRBJ1-5; D possibly corresponds to TRBD1 (6 bases). V was cut by 4 bases and J by 4 bases, with 11 bases left in between. The germline V gene has CDR1 LGHDT and CDR2 YNNKEL (reference sequence). This CDR3 contains 14 residues. The CDR3 region has the DNA TGTGCCAGCAGCCTAAAGGGGGGGAATCAGCCCCAGCATTTT. Encoded protein: CASSLKGGNQPQHF.

V gene TRBV25-1 combines with J gene TRBJ1-2, with 8 bases that match TRBD1. The V and J ends lost 2 bases and 8 bases, in that order; junction bases with no gene match: 7. The V gene's germline CDR1 is MGHDK and CDR2 SYGVNS. This CDR3 is 14 amino acids long. CDR3 protein: CASSEGDRLGGYTF. Here the CDR3 DNA reads TGTGCCAGCAGTGAAGGGGACAGGCTAGGAGGCTACACCTTC.

V is TRBV7-9 and J is TRBJ2-3; no firm D call. V lost 10 bases, J lost 2 bases, and 7 bases lay in between. Germline CDR1 is SEHNR and CDR2 is FQNEAQ (reference sequence). CDR3 size: 11 residues. CDR3 region: CATGDTDTQYF. CDR3 DNA sequence: TGTGCCACCGGAGACACAGATACGCAGTATTTT.

V usage is TRBV3-1 (or the pseudogene TRBV3-2) and J usage is TRBJ2-5, with TRBD1 matching over 8 bases. The CDR3 covers 17 residues. Germline lookup yields CDR1 LGHDT and CDR2 YNNKEL (reference sequence). The junction had 10 bases not matched to a gene; V was cut back by 3 bases and J by 1 base. CDR3 loop: CASSHHYDRGSQETQYF. The CDR3 DNA is TGTGCCAGCAGCCATCATTATGACAGGGGATCCCAAGAGACCCAGTACTTC.